Included here is one T cell receptor (beta chain) sequence, with context. The target antigen is unknown. The junction and the germline gene differ at one end; a read error may be behind it. CDR1 is SEHNR, CDR2 FQNEAQ, per germline (reference sequence). This CDR3 has 15 residues. The data were obtained in a study of cytomegalovirus exposure and HLA in healthy donors. Use of 60 Vbeta and 13 Jbeta primers characterized the PCR. Under the authors' procedure: Later reanalysis found 75 million to 100 million unique TCR beta chains, about 10 million of them shared. Clones were sequenced by immunoSEQ multiplex PCR, and TCRdb holds only the in-frame ones, with some missing. That table furnishes V, J and clone size, whereas the DNA furnished D and trimming. The sample consists of 120,000 or so clones, around three quarters of them appearing once. Study-level findings and limits: Later analysis identified 16,951 TCR beta sequences associated with HLA alleles, using a false discovery rate threshold of 0.05. It was shown in a later analysis that HLA-associated TCR beta chains were more clonally expanded than other, equally common chains. Three CMV-associated chains were confirmed in vitro to be specific for CMV antigens.

The sequenced material came from PBMCs. The chain couples TRBV7-9 to TRBJ2-7; 7 positions match TRBD1. The sequence came from a male donor in good health and CMV-seronegative. CDR3 region: CSSSFIRGLSYEQYF. The CDR3 coding sequence is TGTTCCAGCAGCTTTATAAGGGGGCTTTCCTACGAGCAGTACTTC.